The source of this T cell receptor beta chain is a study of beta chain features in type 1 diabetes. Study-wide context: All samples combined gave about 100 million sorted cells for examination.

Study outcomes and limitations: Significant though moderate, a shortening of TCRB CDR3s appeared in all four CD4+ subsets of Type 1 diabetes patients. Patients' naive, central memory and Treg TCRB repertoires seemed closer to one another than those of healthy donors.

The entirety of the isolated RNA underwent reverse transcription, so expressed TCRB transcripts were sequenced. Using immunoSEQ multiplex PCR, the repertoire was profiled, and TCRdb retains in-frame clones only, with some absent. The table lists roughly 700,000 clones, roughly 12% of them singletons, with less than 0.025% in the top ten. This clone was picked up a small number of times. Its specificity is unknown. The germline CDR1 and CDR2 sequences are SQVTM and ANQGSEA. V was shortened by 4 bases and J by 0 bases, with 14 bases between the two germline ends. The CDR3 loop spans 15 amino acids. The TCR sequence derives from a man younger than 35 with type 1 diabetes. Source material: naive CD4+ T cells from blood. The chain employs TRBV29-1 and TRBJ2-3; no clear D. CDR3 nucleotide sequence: TGCAGCGTTGTCCCCCAGACTTTAAGCACAGATACGCAGTATTTT. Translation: CSVVPQTLSTDTQYF.